This entry lists 32 T cell receptor beta chains sequenced from one sample in a study of Graves' ophthalmopathy and Graves' hyperthyroidism. RNA transcripts were the template, and TCR beta CDR3 regions were amplified from them. Following a first-round RT-PCR that used HTBI primers, a second-round multiplex PCR was carried out. TCRdb re-called the multiplex PCR reads with MiXCR, one entry per CDR3 protein. The sample lists around 1,200,000 distinct CDR3 sequences, around a third seen once, with 11% in the top ten. Sequences were obtained from peripheral blood or thyroid tissue (not recorded which). The receptors stem from an adult man with Graves' hyperthyroidism.

J is TRBJ2-2 and V is TRBV7-8; 8 bases agree with TRBD2. Germline V gene data show CDR1 as SGHVS and CDR2 as FQNEAQ. After removal of 6 bases from V and 4 bases from J, the junction contained 19 bases not matched to a gene. CDR3 size: 19 residues. The CDR3 DNA reads TGTGCCAGCAGTTTTTCCTCCCTTAGTTCGGGGGGGGTCACCGGGGAGCTGTTTTTT. This sequence encodes CASSFSSLSSGGVTGELFF.

Comment on this clonotype: A single base separates this from a much larger clone, so it may be a read error. The chain carries TRBV2 and TRBJ2-7; tentative D call: TRBD2 (6 bases). The V gene lost 9 bases and the J gene lost 2 bases, with 20 bases spanning the gap. Germline-derived CDR1 and CDR2 are SNHLY and FYNNEI. The CDR3 totals 15 residues. DNA of the CDR3: TGTGCCAGAGGCGAGGGGAGGCCCGGGACCTACGAGCAGTACTTC. This codes for CARGEGRPGTYEQYF.

The chain joins TRBV30 to TRBJ2-2; D remains unclear. Germline CDR1 GTSNPN, CDR2 SVGIG (reference sequence). The ends were cut back, 5 bases at V and 9 bases at J, with 10 bases in the middle. This CDR3 is built from 11 residues. CDR3 nucleotide sequence: TGTGCCTGGGGTCGATCCCGGGAGCTGTTTTTT. It specifies CAWGRSRELFF.

V usage is TRBV28 and J usage is TRBJ2-7; D perhaps matches TRBD1 (6 bases). The CDR3 runs 16 residues. CDR1 and CDR2 (germline): MDHEN, SYDVKM. Deletions cut 8 bases from V and 0 bases from J, with 20 bases between. As DNA, the CDR3 is TGTGCCAGCGCTGCGCCGACAGGCTATAGCTCCTACGAGCAGTACTTC. Protein sequence: CASAAPTGYSSYEQYF.

The V call is TRBV10-3, the J call TRBJ2-2; D might be TRBD1 (6 bases). The CDR3 has 15 residues. Germline CDR1 is ENHRY and CDR2 is SYGVKD. The V end was cut by 5 bases, the J end by 4 bases, with 14 bases between. The CDR3 sequence: CAISYWGRATGELFF. Written as DNA, the CDR3 is TGTGCCATCAGTTACTGGGGGCGTGCCACCGGGGAGCTGTTTTTT.

This clonotype was detected a few times. A much larger clone lies one base from this, so it may be a read error. DNA for the CDR3: TGTGCCAGCAGCTTAAGGGGGACAGGGGGCTACGAGCAGCACTTC. Translation: CASSLRGTGGYEQHF. The rearrangement joins TRBV7-8 to TRBJ2-7, with 12 bases aligning to TRBD1. The CDR3 consists of 15 residues. Germline-derived CDR1 and CDR2 are SGHVS and FQNEAQ. The variable domain in full, completed from reference TRBV7-8 and TRBJ2-7, reads GAGVSQSPRYKVAKRGQDVALRCDPISGHVSLFWYQQALGQGPEFLTYFQNEAQLDKSGLPSDRFFAERPEGSVSTLKIQRTQQEDSAVYLCASSLRGTGGYEQHFGPGTRLTVT.

The CDR3 loop is CATSPTSTGQGHYGYTF. CDR3 in DNA: TGTGCCACCAGTCCCACATCTACGGGACAGGGGCACTATGGCTACACCTTC. The chain combines TRBV24-1 with TRBJ1-2, with 10 nucleotides matching TRBD1. With 6 bases clipped from V and 3 bases from J, the junction kept 12 bases outside the gene matches. The CDR3 consists of 17 residues. Germline-derived CDR1 and CDR2 are KGHDR and SFDVKD.

The chain carries TRBV4-1 and TRBJ1-5; D call uncertain. Trimming shortened V by 4 bases and J by 3 bases, and 7 bases separated the two germline ends. The CDR3 has 13 amino acids. Germline V gives CDR1 MGHRA, CDR2 YSYEKL. The CDR3 coding sequence is TGCGCCAGCAGCCGGAGCGACAATCAGCCCCAGCATTTT. This sequence encodes CASSRSDNQPQHF.

The chain employs TRBV29-1 and TRBJ1-3; 7 bases are a match to TRBD1. V gave up 7 bases and J gave up 1 base; unmatched junction bases: 10. Germline CDR1 SQVTM, CDR2 ANQGSEA. The CDR3 extends over 15 amino acids. As DNA, the CDR3 is TGCAGCGGACGTCAGGGGGGCACATCTGGAAACACCATATATTTT. Translating it yields CSGRQGGTSGNTIYF.

This clonotype was recorded at least ten times. The CDR3 sequence is CATSTDRFISEQYF. CDR3 nucleotide sequence: TGTGCCACCAGCACCGACAGGTTTATCAGCGAGCAGTACTTC. The rearrangement uses TRBV15 and TRBJ2-7; weak D call: TRBD1 (6 bases). Germline-derived CDR1 and CDR2 are LNHNV and YYDKDF (reference sequence). V shed 4 bases and J shed 6 bases, with 16 bases lying between them. This CDR3 contains 14 residues. Combining the CDR3 with reference TRBV15 and TRBJ2-7 gives the whole variable domain DAMVIQNPRYQVTQFGKPVTLSCSQTLNHNVMYWYQQKSSQAPKLLFHYYDKDFNNEADTPDNFQSRRPNTSFCFLDIRSPGLGDTAMYLCATSTDRFISEQYFGPGTRLTVT.

There are a few counts of this clonotype. V is TRBV2 and J is TRBJ2-5; D assignment may be TRBD1 or TRBD2 (5 bases each). Trimming pared 2 bases from V and 3 bases from J, leaving 22 bases between. The CDR3 extends over 18 amino acids. Germline CDR1 SNHLY, CDR2 FYNNEI. The CDR3 here is CASSERGASLSSKETQYF. As DNA, the CDR3 is TGTGCCAGCAGTGAAAGAGGGGCTAGTCTATCCTCTAAAGAGACCCAGTACTTC.

The chain combines TRBV25-1 with TRBJ2-7; 7 bases align to TRBD1. This CDR3 spans 16 amino acids. Germline values: CDR1 MGHDK, CDR2 SYGVNS. Unmatched junction bases numbered 13, after V lost 8 bases and J lost 0 bases. The CDR3 DNA reads as TGTGCCAGCCTCTCCTACCAGGGGGAGATCTCCTACGAGCAGTACTTC. Protein product: CASLSYQGEISYEQYF.

To note about this clonotype: One end of the junction is discordant with germline, which a read error may explain. This chain uses TRBV7-9 with TRBJ2-7; 11 bases fit TRBD2. Germline lookup yields CDR1 SEHNR and CDR2 FQNEAQ (reference sequence). The CDR3 has 13 amino acids. Here the CDR3 DNA reads TGTGCCAGCAGCCTTAGCGGGGGGGCCGGGGAAGGGTTC. It translates to CASSLSGGAGEGF.

This sequence joins TRBV11-2 and TRBJ2-7, with 7 bases lining up with TRBD2. V lost 5 bases and J lost 1; bases outside the gene matches: 8. Germline V gene lookup returns CDR1 SGHAT and CDR2 FQNNGV. The CDR3 is made up of 15 amino acids. The CDR3 sequence is CASSVYRAGSYEQYF. CDR3 sequence (DNA): TGTGCCAGCAGCGTTTACCGAGCGGGATCCTACGAGCAGTACTTC.

This clonotype was picked up many times. The rearrangement uses TRBV20-1 and TRBJ2-6, with TRBD1 as a possible D gene (5 bases). Trimming cost V 6 bases and J 0 bases, with 18 bases left between them. This CDR3 region has 17 residues. Germline V gene data show CDR1 as DFQATT and CDR2 as SNEGSKA (reference sequence). CDR3 coding DNA: TGCAGTGCCGTTCCGACAGAGACGAACTCTGGGGCCAACGTCCTGACTTTC. Its protein product is CSAVPTETNSGANVLTF.

This rearrangement joins TRBV20-1 to TRBJ2-7, with 7 bases fitting TRBD1. Looked up from germline, CDR1 is DFQATT and CDR2 is SNEGSKA (reference sequence). The CDR3 sequence is 15 residues long. Germline trimming cut 3 bases from V and 2 bases from J; bases unmatched to any gene: 10. The CDR3 DNA reads as TGCAGTGCTAGGCCTCGGAGGACAGGCACCTACGAGCAGTACTTC. Translation gives CSARPRRTGTYEQYF.

The chain uses TRBV7-6 and TRBJ2-7; D possibly corresponds to TRBD1 (6 bases). The CDR3 is 14 amino acids. The V gene lost 3 bases and the J gene lost 7 bases, with 16 bases spanning the gap. Germline V CDR1 and CDR2: SGHVS, FNYEAQ. The CDR3 DNA follows: TGTGCCAGCAGCTTCGGACAGATCTACGATGAGCAGTACTTC. Protein product: CASSFGQIYDEQYF.

As concerns this clonotype: With a much larger clone just one base away, this may be a read error. The CDR3: CASSDTGGGEQYF. The CDR3 DNA reads TGTGCCAGCAGTGACACAGGGGGCGGCGAGCAGTACTTC. The rearrangement links TRBV24-1 to TRBJ2-7; TRBD1 aligns across 9 bases. The CDR3 totals 13 residues. The germline gives CDR1 KGHDR, CDR2 SFDVKD.

This sequence joins TRBV12-3 or TRBV12-4 and TRBJ2-7; D call uncertain. This CDR3 comprises 15 residues. Trimming left V 5 bases short and J 2 bases short, with 16 bases between. The CDR3 region is CASSPPPPITYEQYF. The CDR3 bases are TGTGCCAGCAGTCCCCCCCCACCAATAACCTACGAGCAGTACTTC.

This clonotype showed up many times. The V gene is TRBV20-1, the J gene TRBJ1-2; D ambiguous. V gave up 6 bases and J gave up 3 bases, with 5 bases separating them. Germline values: CDR1 DFQATT, CDR2 SNEGSKA (reference sequence). This CDR3 region has 10 residues. Here the CDR3 reads CSAPDYGYTF. CDR3 DNA: TGCAGTGCCCCGGACTATGGCTACACCTTC.

This clonotype was recorded a few times. This chain joins TRBV12-3 or TRBV12-4 and TRBJ2-2, with no clear D. This CDR3 is built from 15 residues. Trimming removed 4 bases at V and 6 bases at J, with 15 bases between. The CDR3 nucleotides read TGTGCCAGCAGTTCCTCCGCCTCCCGGGCCGGGGAGCTGTTTTTT. It translates to CASSSSASRAGELFF.

This clonotype was observed a few times. The junction departs from the called germline gene at one end, perhaps through a read error. This chain joins TRBV5-1 and TRBJ1-1; D may be TRBD1 (5 bases). The germline V gene encodes CDR1 SGHRS and CDR2 YFSETQ. The CDR3 consists of 13 residues. CDR3 sequence: CASSVVRGTEAFF. CDR3 nucleotide sequence: TGTGCCAGCAGCGTAGTTCGGGGGACTGAAGCTTTCTTT.

This CDR3 reads CSRLAFYEQYF. DNA for the CDR3: TGCAGTCGACTAGCGTTCTACGAGCAGTACTTC. V is TRBV20-1 and J is TRBJ2-7; 8 nucleotides agree with TRBD2. Germline CDR1 DFQATT, CDR2 SNEGSKA (reference sequence). The CDR3 spans 11 residues. With V trimmed by 8 bases and J by 3 bases, 3 bases remained unmatched.

There are many counts of this clonotype. J is TRBJ2-7 and V is TRBV19, with 10 positions matching TRBD1. CDR3 length equals 14 residues. V lost 9 bases to trimming and J lost 6 bases; unmatched junction nucleotides: 11. CDR1 is LNHDA, CDR2 SQIVND, per germline (reference sequence). The CDR3 loop reads CASNSGQGPFEQYF. The CDR3 DNA reads as TGTGCCAGCAACTCGGGACAGGGGCCCTTCGAGCAGTACTTC.

In its sample, this clonotype was seen many times. The rearrangement uses TRBV20-1 and TRBJ1-1; D call uncertain. The CDR3 is 13 amino acids. Deletions cut 0 bases from V and 0 bases from J, with 5 bases between. Germline CDR1 is DFQATT and CDR2 is SNEGSKA (reference sequence). In DNA, the CDR3 is TGCAGTGCTAGAGACATCCTGAACACTGAAGCTTTCTTT. Protein product: CSARDILNTEAFF.

Many counts were recorded for this clonotype. The chain is built from TRBV7-6 and TRBJ2-5; the match to TRBD1 covers 9 bases. Germline trimming cut 1 base from V and 5 bases from J; bases unmatched to any gene: 5. CDR1 is SGHVS, CDR2 FNYEAQ, per germline. This CDR3 is 15 amino acids long. In DNA form, the CDR3 reads TGTGCCAGCAGCTTAGTGCGGGACAGGGTCGAGACCCAGTACTTC. Its translation: CASSLVRDRVETQYF.

This sequence joins TRBV2 and TRBJ1-3, with D uncertain. V lost 4 bases to trimming and J lost 2 bases, with 6 bases between them. The CDR3 sequence is 13 residues long. Germline loops: CDR1 SNHLY, CDR2 FYNNEI. CDR3 sequence reads: CASSGETGNTIYF. The CDR3, as DNA: TGTGCCAGCAGTGGAGAAACTGGAAACACCATATATTTT. Variable domain in full (rest from reference TRBV2 and TRBJ1-3): EPEVTQTPSHQVTQMGQEVILRCVPISNHLYFYWYRQILGQKVEFLVSFYNNEISEKSEIFDDQFSVERPDGSNFTLKIRSTKLEDSAMYFCASSGETGNTIYFGEGSWLTVV.

This clonotype occurred many times. V gene TRBV7-2 combines with J gene TRBJ2-7; no firm D call. The CDR3 is 11 amino acids. CDR1 and CDR2 from the germline V gene are SGHTA and FQGNSA. The germline V and J ends were trimmed by 5 bases and 0 bases, with 2 bases remaining between them. In nucleotides, the CDR3 is TGTGCCAGCAGCCGCTCCTACGAGCAGTACTTC. Amino acids: CASSRSYEQYF.

The chain joins TRBV10-3 to TRBJ1-1, with no clear D. The ends were cut back, 10 bases at V and 1 base at J, with 22 bases in the middle. The germline gives CDR1 ENHRY, CDR2 SYGVKD. The CDR3 is made up of 16 amino acids. The chain's CDR3 is CASSPEMGWENTEAFF. In DNA form, the CDR3 reads TGTGCCAGCAGCCCTGAAATGGGCTGGGAGAACACTGAAGCTTTCTTT.

V gene TRBV15 combines with J gene TRBJ2-7; 8 bases are a match to TRBD1. Germline trimming cut 1 base from V and 8 bases from J; bases unmatched to any gene: 19. This CDR3 is 18 amino acids long. Germline V gene sequence: CDR1 LNHNV, CDR2 YYDKDF (reference sequence). The CDR3 sequence: CATSRAAGQASNQPQQYF. CDR3 nucleotide sequence: TGTGCCACCAGCAGAGCTGCGGGACAGGCCAGCAATCAGCCCCAGCAGTACTTC.

This clonotype was recorded many times. The V gene is TRBV20-1, the J gene TRBJ2-7; 11 bases are shared with TRBD2. V was clipped by 6 bases and J by 2 bases; unmatched bases: 6. Germline values: CDR1 DFQATT, CDR2 SNEGSKA (reference sequence). The CDR3 loop spans 14 amino acids. As DNA, the CDR3 is TGCAGTGCCGCCGGGACTAGCGGCGCCTACGAGCAGTACTTC. Translation gives CSAAGTSGAYEQYF.

V and J are TRBV20-1 and TRBJ1-5; 8 nucleotides agree with TRBD1. This CDR3 has 14 residues. Trimming at V came to 3 bases and at J to 5 bases, leaving 6 bases not matched to a gene. Germline V gene sequence: CDR1 DFQATT, CDR2 SNEGSKA (reference sequence). This chain's CDR3 is CSASPVQGDQPQHF. The CDR3 nucleotides are TGCAGTGCTAGCCCCGTACAGGGGGATCAGCCCCAGCATTTT.